Following are 30 T cell receptor beta chains from one sample sequenced in a study of cytomegalovirus exposure and HLA in healthy donors. PCR involved 60 Vbeta and 13 Jbeta primers. Sequencing was performed with immunoSEQ multiplex PCR; in TCRdb, only in-frame clones are kept and a portion is missing. The repertoire holds tens of thousands of clones, with 70% to 80% as singletons. The sample taken for sequencing was PBMCs. The receptor set was obtained from a woman aged 45-59 years in good health and CMV-seropositive.

This chain joins TRBV11-2 and TRBJ2-2; no reliable D call. Germline-derived CDR1 and CDR2 are SGHAT and FQNNGV. The CDR3 length is 15 residues. V lost 5 bases and J lost 0, with 10 bases in between. The CDR3 is CASSPGRSNTGELFF. CDR3 nucleotides: TGTGCCAGCAGCCCTGGCCGTTCGAACACCGGGGAGCTGTTTTTT.

V usage is TRBV19 and J usage is TRBJ1-4; D remains unclear. The germline gives CDR1 LNHDA, CDR2 SQIVND (reference sequence). Between the trimmed V and J ends, which lost 7 bases and 8 bases, there was a span of 17 bases. CDR3 size: 14 residues. CDR3 amino acids: CASMGGEAGEKLFF. CDR3 nucleotide sequence: TGTGCCAGTATGGGTGGCGAGGCGGGCGAAAAACTGTTTTTT.

DNA of the CDR3: TGTGCCAGCAGCGACACGGGACTAGCGGGAGGGGAGCAGTACTTC. Translation: CASSDTGLAGGEQYF. This rearrangement joins TRBV9 to TRBJ2-7; 16 bases agree with TRBD2. V shed 3 bases, J shed 7 bases, and the junction held 4 bases outside the gene matches. The germline gives CDR1 SGDLS, CDR2 YYNGEE. The CDR3 is made up of 15 amino acids.

The J gene is TRBJ2-3, the V gene TRBV5-1, with TRBD2 matching over 16 bases. With 4 bases clipped from V and 3 bases from J, the junction kept 5 bases outside the gene matches. The CDR3 is 17 amino acids. Germline-derived CDR1 and CDR2 are SGHRS and YFSETQ. DNA for the CDR3: TGCGCCAGCAGCCCCGGGACTAGCGGGGGGGCAACAGATACGCAGTATTTT. This translates into CASSPGTSGGATDTQYF.

The CDR3 here is CASSLQGAAPYEQYF. CDR3 sequence (DNA): TGTGCCAGCAGTTTACAGGGGGCAGCCCCTTACGAGCAGTACTTC. The chain couples TRBV27 to TRBJ2-7, with 8 nucleotides matching TRBD1. V shed 2 bases and J 4 bases; nucleotides not matched to a gene: 7. Germline lookup yields CDR1 MNHEY and CDR2 SMNVEV (reference sequence). This CDR3 comprises 15 residues.

V is TRBV29-1 and J is TRBJ1-1; D is ambiguous. The CDR3 length is 13 residues. V was trimmed by 8 bases and J by 0 bases, leaving 13 bases between them. Germline V gene lookup returns CDR1 SQVTM and CDR2 ANQGSEA. CDR3 protein: CSLRAGVNTEAFF. The CDR3, as DNA: TGCAGCCTGAGGGCAGGAGTGAACACTGAAGCTTTCTTT.

There are a few counts of this clone. The CDR3 sequence: CAIADRQGSSYNEQFF. CDR3 nucleotide sequence: TGTGCCATCGCCGATCGTCAGGGGAGCTCCTACAATGAGCAGTTCTTC. The V and J genes are TRBV10-3 and TRBJ2-1; TRBD1 might be the D (6 bases). The CDR3 length is 16 residues. Germline V gives CDR1 ENHRY, CDR2 SYGVKD. Deletions cut 8 bases from V and 0 bases from J, with 17 bases between.

The V call is TRBV10-1, the J call TRBJ1-2, with a weak D call TRBD1 (5 bases). The CDR3 runs 13 residues. CDR1 is WNHNN and CDR2 is SYGVQD in the germline V gene (reference sequence). The V end lost 2 bases, the J end lost 8 bases, and 12 bases lay between the germline ends. CDR3 in amino acids: CASSERTGGGYTF. CDR3 sequence (DNA): TGCGCCAGCAGTGAGCGTACAGGAGGGGGCTACACCTTC.

J is TRBJ1-1 and V is TRBV4-1, with D hard to call. Germline CDR1 and CDR2: MGHRA and YSYEKL. V was trimmed by 4 bases and J by 4 bases, leaving 7 bases between them. The CDR3 totals 12 residues. In DNA, the CDR3 is TGCGCCAGCAGCCGTCCGAGCACTGAAGCTTTCTTT. This gives the protein CASSRPSTEAFF.

This rearrangement joins TRBV14 to TRBJ2-7, with D hard to call. Trimming shortened V by 2 bases and J by 7 bases, and 12 bases separated the two germline ends. Germline V gene lookup returns CDR1 SGHDN and CDR2 FVKESK. The CDR3 is 13 amino acids. The chain's CDR3 is CASSQFVGQEQYF. The DNA of the CDR3 is TGTGCCAGCAGCCAATTCGTGGGCCAGGAGCAGTACTTC.

This chain connects TRBV7-3 to TRBJ2-5, with 7 positions matching TRBD1. CDR1 and CDR2 (germline): SGHTA, FQGTGA. V shed 5 bases and J 5 bases; nucleotides not matched to a gene: 20. The CDR3 loop spans 18 amino acids. The CDR3 nucleotides are TGTGCCAGCAGCCCAGGGGGTTTTCGGTCGTCTAGTACTGAGACCCAGTACTTC. As protein: CASSPGGFRSSSTETQYF.

This clone showed up many times. The chain combines TRBV6-6 with TRBJ1-1, with unresolved D. Per the germline V gene, CDR1 is MNHNY and CDR2 is SVGAGI (reference sequence). Trimming removed 8 bases from V and 0 bases from J, with 7 bases in between. There are 12 residues in the CDR3. The CDR3 spells CASSRVNTEAFF. DNA for the CDR3: TGTGCCAGCTCCCGGGTGAACACTGAAGCTTTCTTT.

The chain recombines TRBV4-1 with TRBJ1-5; D may be TRBD1 (6 bases). Per the germline V gene, CDR1 is MGHRA and CDR2 is YSYEKL. The V gene lost 1 base and the J gene lost 9 bases, with 13 bases spanning the gap. The CDR3 is made up of 14 amino acids. CDR3 loop: CASSQGQGSGPQHF. CDR3 DNA sequence: TGCGCCAGCAGCCAAGGTCAGGGGAGTGGGCCCCAGCATTTT.

By share, this clone counts as medium-sized. V is TRBV11-3 and J is TRBJ1-1, with 8 positions matching TRBD1. The V gene's germline CDR1 is SGHNT and CDR2 YENEEA. This CDR3 has 15 amino acids. The ends lost 1 base at V and 1 base at J; junction bases unmatched: 2. DNA of the CDR3: TGTGCCAGCAGCTTAGGTGGGACAGGGAACACTGAAGCTTTCTTT. Translation gives CASSLGGTGNTEAFF.

The chain couples TRBV10-3 to TRBJ1-5; D remains unclear. Trimming left V 2 bases short and J 2 bases short, with 7 bases between. Germline assignment: CDR1 ENHRY and CDR2 SYGVKD. This CDR3 region has 14 residues. The CDR3 DNA sequence: TGTGCCATCAGTGAGGAGGTTGGCAATCAGCCCCAGCATTTT. Protein sequence: CAISEEVGNQPQHF.

This clone occurred a few times. The identical CDR3 is also encoded by other nucleotide sequences in the sample. The CDR3 protein is CASSETTGVHSGANVLTF. CDR3 bases: TGTGCCAGCAGTGAAACTACAGGGGTCCACTCTGGGGCCAACGTCCTGACTTTC. The chain combines TRBV25-1 with TRBJ2-6; 7 bases match TRBD1. Germline V CDR1 and CDR2: MGHDK, SYGVNS. The CDR3 consists of 18 residues. Trimming removed 2 bases from V and 0 bases from J; junction bases left unmatched: 7.

This clone was seen once. The genes are TRBV10-1 and TRBJ1-1; D unresolved. V was clipped by 4 bases and J by 4 bases, with 10 bases between them. The CDR3 has 13 amino acids. Germline lookup yields CDR1 WNHNN and CDR2 SYGVQD (reference sequence). CDR3 sequence (DNA): TGCGCCAGCAGTGTTCGCGAGGGCACTGAAGCTTTCTTT. Translating it yields CASSVREGTEAFF.

V and J are TRBV11-2 and TRBJ2-1; tentative D call: TRBD1 (5 bases). Germline values: CDR1 SGHAT, CDR2 FQNNGV. This CDR3 region has 16 residues. V was shortened by 1 base and J by 0 bases, with 10 bases between the two germline ends. The CDR3 region is CASSLGVGPSYNEQFF. CDR3 nucleotide sequence: TGTGCCAGCAGCTTAGGGGTGGGGCCCTCCTACAATGAGCAGTTCTTC.

In its sample, this clone was seen a few times. The chain carries TRBV4-3 and TRBJ2-1; 11 bases match TRBD2. Germline values: CDR1 LGHNA, CDR2 YSLEER. This CDR3 comprises 14 residues. Trimming removed 4 bases from V and 8 bases from J; junction bases left unmatched: 4. CDR3 residues: CASSPGTSGYEQFF. CDR3 coding DNA: TGCGCCAGCAGCCCCGGGACTAGCGGTTATGAGCAGTTCTTC.

The chain links TRBV30 to TRBJ1-3, with D perhaps TRBD1 (5 bases). Trimming took off 0 bases at V and 3 bases at J, with 12 bases between the two ends. CDR3 size: 15 residues. Germline CDR1 GTSNPN, CDR2 SVGIG (reference sequence). CDR3 nucleotides: TGTGCCTGGAGTGTAATGGGGCCGGTTGGAAACACCATATATTTT. Its protein is CAWSVMGPVGNTIYF.

The chain combines TRBV2 with TRBJ1-4; 7 bases agree with TRBD1. Germline CDR1 SNHLY, CDR2 FYNNEI. This CDR3 is 15 amino acids long. With V trimmed by 3 bases and J by 4 bases, 5 bases remained unmatched. The CDR3 is CASSEGDSFNEKLFF. The DNA for the CDR3 is TGTGCCAGCAGTGAGGGGGACAGCTTTAATGAAAAACTGTTTTTT.

This clone has a handful of counts. This rearrangement joins TRBV19 to TRBJ1-2; 8 nucleotides line up with TRBD1. Unmatched junction bases numbered 6, after V lost 1 base and J lost 8 bases. The germline CDR1 and CDR2 sequences are LNHDA and SQIVND (reference sequence). This CDR3 has 14 residues. The CDR3 region is CASSIGTGQLGYTF. The CDR3 DNA reads TGTGCCAGTAGTATAGGGACAGGGCAGCTAGGCTACACCTTC.

The CDR3 spells CASSLIVPFNSPLHF. The CDR3 coding sequence is TGTGCCAGCAGTTTAATCGTCCCGTTCAATTCACCCCTCCACTTT. The chain combines TRBV27 with TRBJ1-6, with unresolved D. The CDR3 has 15 amino acids. V shed 2 bases and J shed 7 bases, with 12 bases lying between them. From germline, CDR1 is MNHEY and CDR2 SMNVEV (reference sequence).

The chain carries TRBV7-9 and TRBJ1-5; 7 bases align to TRBD1. The trim removed 5 bases at V and 7 bases at J, leaving 8 bases unmatched. CDR1 is SEHNR and CDR2 is FQNEAQ in the germline V gene (reference sequence). There are 14 residues in the CDR3. The CDR3 sequence is CASSLGQMAQPQHF. The CDR3 bases are TGTGCCAGCAGCCTGGGACAGATGGCGCAGCCCCAGCATTTT.

The chain couples TRBV5-1 to TRBJ1-4; TRBD1 agrees at 7 bases. CDR1 is SGHRS, CDR2 YFSETQ, per germline. The junction had 15 bases not matched to a gene; V was cut back by 2 bases and J by 8 bases. CDR3 length: 17 amino acids. CDR3 sequence reads: CASSLAPPGQIGEKLFF. CDR3 sequence (DNA): TGCGCCAGCAGCTTAGCCCCCCCGGGACAGATAGGGGAAAAACTGTTTTTT.

V is TRBV5-8 and J is TRBJ2-7; 10 nucleotides match TRBD1. V lost 2 bases to trimming and J lost 5 bases; unmatched junction nucleotides: 7. Per germline, CDR1 SGHTS and CDR2 YDEGEE. The CDR3 has 15 residues. The CDR3 loop is CASSFNWGQGNEQYF. CDR3 nucleotide sequence: TGTGCCAGCAGCTTTAACTGGGGACAGGGGAACGAGCAGTACTTC. Looking up the rest from reference TRBV5-8 and TRBJ2-7 gives the full variable domain: EAGVTQSPTHLIKTRGQQATLRCSPISGHTSVYWYQQALGLGLQFLLWYDEGEERNRGNFPPRFSGRQFPNYSSELNVNALELEDSALYLCASSFNWGQGNEQYFGPGTRLTVT.

This chain connects TRBV6-5 to TRBJ1-6; D is possibly TRBD1 (6 bases). The CDR3 is 14 amino acids. CDR1 and CDR2 from the germline V gene are MNHEY and SVGAGI. V dropped 6 bases and J dropped 9 bases, with 15 bases sitting between them. The CDR3 here is CASRRDMEVSPLHF. The DNA of the CDR3 is TGTGCCAGCAGAAGGGACATGGAGGTTTCACCCCTCCACTTT.

The chain recombines TRBV29-1 with TRBJ1-2, with 10 bases identical to TRBD1. This CDR3 is 12 amino acids long. Germline loops: CDR1 SQVTM, CDR2 ANQGSEA. With V trimmed by 6 bases and J by 8 bases, 6 bases remained unmatched. In DNA, the CDR3 is TGCAGCGTGGCCGGGACAGGGGAAGGCTACACCTTC. As protein: CSVAGTGEGYTF.

V gene TRBV7-8 combines with J gene TRBJ2-3; 7 nucleotides agree with TRBD2. There are 17 residues in the CDR3. J was trimmed by 3 bases and V by 0 bases; bases with no gene match: 9. CDR1 SGHVS and CDR2 FQNEAQ come from the germline V gene. The CDR3 protein is CASSLALTSGVTDTQYF. The CDR3 DNA follows: TGTGCCAGCAGCTTAGCGCTAACAAGCGGGGTAACAGATACGCAGTATTTT.

This clone was detected only a few times. The chain joins TRBV10-2 to TRBJ2-5; D uncertain. Looked up from germline, CDR1 is WSHSY and CDR2 is SAAADI. The CDR3 is 15 residues long. Trimming stripped 4 bases from V and 0 bases from J, with 12 bases between. CDR3 in DNA: TGCGCCAGCAGTGGGGTGACTGGGTACCAAGAGACCCAGTACTTC. It encodes CASSGVTGYQETQYF.